This T cell receptor beta chain emerged from a study of blood T cell repertoires in COVID-19. From germline, CDR1 is SGHDN and CDR2 FVKESK. The CDR3 spans 15 residues. Trimming took 3 bases from V and 0 from J, leaving 12 bases between them. Profiled with immunoSEQ multiplex PCR; TCRdb holds only in-frame clones, not every one. This table has some 350,000 clones, around 89% appearing once. The TCR sequence derives from a man aged 18-30 years who had recovered from COVID-19. Material: PBMCs or T cells enriched from blood (not recorded which). The rearrangement joins TRBV14 to TRBJ2-7, with D perhaps TRBD1 (6 bases). CDR3 region: CASSHSGRGSYEQYF. The CDR3 DNA follows: TGTGCCAGCAGCCATTCGGGCAGGGGCTCCTACGAGCAGTACTTC.